The entry that follows covers one T cell receptor beta chain sequence. Its antigen is still unknown. This specimen belongs to a study of shared clonotypes between healthy human individuals. The study, taken as a whole, reports: Clonotypes shared by all four donors outscored non-shared clonotypes in generation probability. Estimated clonotype richness was generally higher in naive than memory subsets.

Authors' data handling: ImmunoSEQ only sent back junction sequences with no quality scores, so filtering was done differently. Only in-frame clones appear in the TCRdb table, and some are missing; sequencing was by immunoSEQ multiplex PCR. V, J and clone size reflect that table, while D and trimming were determined from the DNA. In the table there are fewer than 850,000 clones, roughly 91% of which are singletons. CDR3 length equals 15 residues. The germline CDR1 and CDR2 sequences are MNHEY and SMNVEV (reference sequence). V was shortened by 6 bases and J by 0 bases, with 12 bases between the two germline ends.

The source of this sequence is a man younger than 35 in good health. Some clones in this sample may be carry-over from other donors' samples. This sequence joins TRBV27 and TRBJ2-1, with D perhaps matching TRBD2 (5 bases). The sample taken for sequencing was memory CD8+ T cells from PBMCs. Documented subset: CD45RO+ cells pooled with CCR7-negative TemRA cells. The CDR3 nucleotides are TGTGCCAGCAGGCCCGGGAAGAGCTCCTACAATGAGCAGTTCTTC. Its protein is CASRPGKSSYNEQFF.